The 21 T cell receptor beta chains given below trace back to one sample, sequenced in a study of vaccination and CD4 T cells after COVID-19. Cultured CD4+ T cells had their DNA profiled by the Oncomine TCR Beta short-read assay. TCRdb itself ran the PCR reads through MiXCR, one entry per CDR3 protein. The table shows 1,300 to 1,500 distinct CDR3 sequences, with around 50% occurring only once. Specified treatment: roughly 11-day PBMC culture with coronavirus spike peptide pools or control peptides (ViraFEST assay). The collection of CD4+ T cells from the unexposed donor took place before the COVID-19 pandemic (2011-2018). Their specific antigens are unknown. The sequenced material came from CD4+ T cells from blood, cultured in vitro. The origin of the receptors is a human donor in good health.

V is TRBV6-5 and J is TRBJ2-2; 7 bases align to TRBD2. Germline V gene data show CDR1 as MNHEY and CDR2 as SVGAGI. Trimming cost V 3 bases and J 5 bases; bases outside gene matches: 3. This CDR3 comprises 14 residues. The chain's CDR3 is CASSYLGLTGELFF. CDR3 bases: TGTGCCAGCAGTTATTTGGGACTAACCGGGGAGCTGTTTTTT.

The rearrangement uses TRBV29-1 and TRBJ1-2, with D possibly TRBD1 on 6 matching bases. V was trimmed by 2 bases and J by 7 bases, leaving 11 bases between them. The CDR3 extends over 12 amino acids. CDR1 SQVTM and CDR2 ANQGSEA come from the germline V gene. This CDR3 reads CSVEKGGAGYTF. In nucleotides, the CDR3 is TGCAGCGTTGAAAAGGGGGGGGCTGGCTACACCTTC.

The rearrangement links TRBV5-1 to TRBJ2-5; maybe TRBD2 (5 bases). With 2 bases removed from V and 5 bases from J, the gap between germline ends came to 10 bases. The CDR3 runs to 13 residues. Germline-derived CDR1 and CDR2 are SGHRS and YFSETQ. DNA for the CDR3: TGCGCCAGCAGCTTAGAGGGATTGGAGACCCAGTACTTC. This translates into CASSLEGLETQYF.

This sequence joins TRBV6-1 and TRBJ1-2; 10 bases fit TRBD1. The CDR3 spans 13 residues. Germline values: CDR1 MNHNS, CDR2 SASEGT. The J segment lost 8 bases and the V segment lost 6 bases, leaving 6 bases of the junction unmatched. In DNA, the CDR3 is TGTGCCAGCAGCAATAGGGACAGGGGCGGCTACACCTTC. Encoded protein: CASSNRDRGGYTF.

Only a few counts were recorded for this clonotype. V usage is TRBV6-1 and J usage is TRBJ2-1; 7 bases match TRBD1. CDR3 size: 14 residues. V lost 7 bases to trimming and J lost 10 bases; unmatched junction nucleotides: 13. Germline V gene lookup returns CDR1 MNHNS and CDR2 SASEGT. This CDR3 is CASTRGGGLGEQFF. CDR3 DNA sequence: TGTGCCAGCACTAGAGGGGGCGGCTTGGGGGAGCAGTTCTTC.

The rearrangement links TRBV28 to TRBJ2-5; TRBD1 aligns across 12 bases. The germline V gene encodes CDR1 MDHEN and CDR2 SYDVKM. The V segment lost 6 bases and the J segment 4 bases; nucleotides outside the gene matches: 12. This CDR3 region has 17 residues. The CDR3 DNA is TGTGCCAGCAGCTCCATAGGGGACAGGGGGCGCCCAGAGACCCAGTACTTC. This sequence encodes CASSSIGDRGRPETQYF. Using reference TRBV28 and TRBJ2-5 for the parts outside the CDR3, the full variable domain is DVKVTQSSRYLVKRTGEKVFLECVQDMDHENMFWYRQDPGLGLRLIYFSYDVKMKEKGDIPEGYSVSREKKERFSLILESASTNQTSMYLCASSSIGDRGRPETQYFGPGTRLLVL.

This rearrangement joins TRBV6-2 or TRBV6-3 to TRBJ2-3, with 9 bases that match TRBD2. The germline CDR1 and CDR2 sequences are MNHEY and SVGEGT. Trimming cost V 6 bases and J 5 bases; bases outside gene matches: 9. The CDR3 contains 15 residues. The CDR3 bases are TGTGCCAGCAGCCTGATGGCGGGGGGGCTAGATACGCAGTATTTT. As protein: CASSLMAGGLDTQYF.

The chain is built from TRBV7-9 and TRBJ2-2, with D possibly TRBD2 on 5 matching bases. V was shortened by 3 bases and J by 6 bases, with 20 bases between the two germline ends. CDR3 length: 17 amino acids. The germline CDR1 and CDR2 sequences are SEHNR and FQNEAQ (reference sequence). The CDR3: CASSLVFPGIRAGELFF. In DNA, the CDR3 is TGTGCCAGCAGCTTGGTGTTTCCGGGAATAAGAGCCGGGGAGCTGTTTTTT. The full variable domain, with the rest looked up from reference TRBV7-9 and TRBJ2-2, is DTGVSQNPRHKITKRGQNVTFRCDPISEHNRLYWYRQTLGQGPEFLTYFQNEAQLEKSRLLSDRFSAERPKGSFSTLEIQRTEQGDSAMYLCASSLVFPGIRAGELFFGEGSRLTVL.

The chain employs TRBV6-1 and TRBJ2-3; possibly TRBD2 for D (6 bases). With 6 bases removed from V and 6 bases from J, the gap between germline ends came to 13 bases. The CDR3 covers 13 residues. CDR1 MNHNS and CDR2 SASEGT come from the germline V gene. CDR3 DNA: TGTGCCAGCAGCTTGAGGGGAGGCGATACGCAGTATTTT. Residues: CASSLRGGDTQYF.

The chain employs TRBV6-5 and TRBJ2-7; 8 nucleotides line up with TRBD2. The CDR3 totals 15 residues. With 4 bases clipped from V and 0 bases from J, the junction kept 5 bases outside the gene matches. Germline CDR1 is MNHEY and CDR2 is SVGAGI. The DNA of the CDR3 is TGTGCCAGCAGTTTTGACGGGGGGGTCTCCTACGAGCAGTACTTC. It is translated as CASSFDGGVSYEQYF.

The chain couples TRBV10-3 to TRBJ2-5; 10 nucleotides match TRBD1. There are 17 residues in the CDR3. CDR1 and CDR2 (germline): ENHRY, SYGVKD. The V segment lost 4 bases and the J segment 2 bases; nucleotides outside the gene matches: 10. DNA for the CDR3: TGTGCCATCAGTGCTAGTGGGGGACAGGGGACTCAAGAGACCCAGTACTTC. This codes for CAISASGGQGTQETQYF.

V gene TRBV6-1 combines with J gene TRBJ2-3, with TRBD1 matching 8 bases. This CDR3 is built from 14 residues. With V trimmed by 6 bases and J by 1 base, 3 bases remained unmatched. Per the germline V gene, CDR1 is MNHNS and CDR2 is SASEGT. CDR3 in DNA: TGTGCCAGCAGAAAACAGGGGGGCACAGATACGCAGTATTTT. It encodes CASRKQGGTDTQYF.

This sequence joins TRBV7-2 and TRBJ2-5; D unresolved. CDR3 size: 13 residues. V gave up 2 bases and J gave up 4 bases, with 8 bases separating them. Looked up from germline, CDR1 is SGHTA and CDR2 is FQGNSA. CDR3 region: CASSLPPLETQYF. The CDR3, as DNA: TGTGCCAGCAGCTTACCTCCACTAGAGACCCAGTACTTC. The full variable domain, rest sourced from reference TRBV7-2 and TRBJ2-5, is GAGVSQSPSNKVTEKGKDVELRCDPISGHTALYWYRQSLGQGLEFLIYFQGNSAPDKSGLPSDRFSAERTGGSVSTLTIQRTQQEDSAVYLCASSLPPLETQYFGPGTRLLVL.

J is TRBJ2-1 and V is TRBV28, with TRBD1 identical over 12 bases. This CDR3 has 17 amino acids. V was pared by 2 bases and J by 8 bases, with 10 bases of the junction left unmatched. The germline V gene encodes CDR1 MDHEN and CDR2 SYDVKM. The CDR3 DNA reads TGTGCCAGCAGTTTAGTCGCCGGGACAGGGGGCAAGGATGAGCAGTTCTTC. This sequence encodes CASSLVAGTGGKDEQFF.

The V call is TRBV20-1, the J call TRBJ2-1; 7 positions agree with TRBD1. V lost 4 bases, J lost 16 bases, and 16 bases stayed unmatched. Germline CDR1 is DFQATT and CDR2 is SNEGSKA (reference sequence). The CDR3 has 13 residues. The CDR3 spells CSAKHQIRQGSFF. CDR3 sequence (DNA): TGCAGTGCTAAACACCAGATAAGACAGGGCTCCTTCTTC.

This clonotype has a handful of counts. The chain couples TRBV20-1 to TRBJ2-3; D perhaps matches TRBD2 (5 bases). The CDR3 runs to 14 residues. Germline CDR1 DFQATT, CDR2 SNEGSKA (reference sequence). Between the trimmed V and J ends, which lost 3 bases and 0 bases, there was a span of 10 bases. The CDR3 region is CSARDSRSTDTQYF. The CDR3 DNA follows: TGCAGTGCTAGGGACTCGAGGAGCACAGATACGCAGTATTTT.

This clonotype showed up just a few times. The chain uses TRBV7-6 and TRBJ1-5; 7 bases match TRBD1. The CDR3 runs to 13 residues. Germline CDR1 is SGHVS and CDR2 is FNYEAQ. Germline trimming cut 5 bases from V and 7 bases from J; bases unmatched to any gene: 5. CDR3: CASSPQGSQPQHF. The CDR3 bases are TGTGCCAGCAGCCCACAGGGGTCCCAGCCCCAGCATTTT.

The chain combines TRBV4-3 with TRBJ2-5, with D possibly being TRBD1 or TRBD2 (5 bases each). Germline V CDR1 and CDR2: LGHNA, YSLEER. V dropped 4 bases and J dropped 0 bases, with 24 bases sitting between them. This CDR3 has 19 amino acids. The CDR3 region is CASSLHPTQSGGYQETQYF. CDR3 coding DNA: TGCGCCAGCAGCCTTCACCCAACCCAGTCTGGGGGATACCAAGAGACCCAGTACTTC.

J is TRBJ2-7 and V is TRBV24-1; TRBD1 aligns across 8 bases. Trimming removed 6 bases from V and 5 bases from J; junction bases left unmatched: 8. This CDR3 is 14 amino acids long. From germline, CDR1 is KGHDR and CDR2 SFDVKD. The CDR3 protein is CATSPGQAPHEQYF. DNA of the CDR3: TGTGCCACCAGTCCGGGACAGGCGCCCCACGAGCAGTACTTC.

This chain joins TRBV18 and TRBJ1-6; perhaps TRBD1 as D (5 bases). From germline, CDR1 is KGHSH and CDR2 LQKENI. The CDR3 is made up of 14 amino acids. V was clipped by 2 bases and J by 7 bases, with 9 bases between them. CDR3 in DNA: TGTGCCAGCTCACCATGGGCAGGGAATTCACCCCTCCACTTT. Encoded protein: CASSPWAGNSPLHF.

The J gene is TRBJ2-1, the V gene TRBV5-1; 8 bases fit TRBD2. The CDR3 is 15 amino acids. The germline V gene has CDR1 SGHRS and CDR2 YFSETQ. After removal of 0 bases from V and 7 bases from J, the junction contained 6 bases not matched to a gene. CDR3 coding DNA: TGCGCCAGCAGCTTGGAGCCGGGGGGGCGGAATGAGCAGTTCTTC. It yields the protein CASSLEPGGRNEQFF.